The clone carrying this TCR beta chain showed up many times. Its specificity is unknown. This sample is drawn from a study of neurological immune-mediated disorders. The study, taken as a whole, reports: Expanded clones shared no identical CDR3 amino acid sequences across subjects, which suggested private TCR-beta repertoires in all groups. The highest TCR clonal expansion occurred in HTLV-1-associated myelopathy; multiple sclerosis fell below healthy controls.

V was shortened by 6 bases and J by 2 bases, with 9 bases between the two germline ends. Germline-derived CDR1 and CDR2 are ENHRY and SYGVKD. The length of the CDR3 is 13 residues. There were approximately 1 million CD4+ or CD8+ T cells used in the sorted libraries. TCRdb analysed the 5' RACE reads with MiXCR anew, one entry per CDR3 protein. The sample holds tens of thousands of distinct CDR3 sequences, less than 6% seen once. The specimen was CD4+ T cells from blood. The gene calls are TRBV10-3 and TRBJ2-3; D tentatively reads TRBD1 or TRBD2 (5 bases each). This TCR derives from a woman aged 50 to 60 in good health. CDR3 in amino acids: CAIRGDNTDTQYF. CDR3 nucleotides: TGTGCCATCAGGGGGGATAACACAGATACGCAGTATTTT.